A selection of T cell receptor beta chains follows, all from one sample in a study of human T cells and chemical hapten exposure. TCRdb processed the RACE reads anew with MiXCR; each CDR3 protein has one entry. The sample carries tens of thousands of distinct CDR3 sequences, roughly 13% recorded once. The specimen was whole blood, collected in connection with sensitization to the hapten diphenylcyclopropenone (DPC). These receptors were obtained from a woman aged 40 to 49 with alopecia areata. Some clones in this sample may be carry-over from other donors' samples. Both conserved end residues are part of each CDR3. The order of the fields is CDR3 length, V gene, J gene, CDR3 protein.

>13|TRBV12-3/TRBV12-4|TRBJ2-5
CASSLMIQETQYF
>14|TRBV29-1|TRBJ2-7
CSAAIRTGGTEQYF
>14|TRBV5-4|TRBJ2-5
CASSLDGGGETQYF
>16|TRBV3-1|TRBJ1-2
CASSQERGQRGDGYTF
>15|TRBV11-2|TRBJ1-2
CASSSSGLGAYGYTF
>16|TRBV11-2|TRBJ2-3
CASSWTDRGATDTQNF
>18|TRBV27|TRBJ2-1
CASSFRGSGGVPYNEQFF
>14|TRBV2|TRBJ2-1
CASRNYGLAGVSFF
>12|TRBV11-2|TRBJ2-1
CASSLKGNEQFF
>13|TRBV28|TRBJ2-4
CASSPADRGLQYF
>15|TRBV6-6|TRBJ1-4
CASSYPGRGNEKLFF
>12|TRBV7-6|TRBJ1-1
CASSSVGAQAFF
>13|TRBV29-1|TRBJ2-5
CSVRGTSQETQYF
>14|TRBV3-1|TRBJ2-7
CASSQDWGGYEQYF
>15|TRBV6-2/TRBV6-3|TRBJ2-1
CASSYFLAGRDEQFF